Each of the 21 T cell receptor beta chains below was sequenced from the same sample in a study of T cell repertoires in cytomegalovirus infection. TCRdb passed the reads through MiXCR, listing each CDR3 protein once. The repertoire has approximately 910,000 distinct CDR3 sequences, under 40% of them found once; the top ten carry roughly an eighth. Antigens for these TCRs are unknown. Here the sequenced sample was cultured CD8+ T cells from PBMCs, taken from culture after CMV antigen stimulation. These receptors came from a human donor in good health (CMV status not recorded). Some clones in this sample may be carry-over from other donors' samples.

V is TRBV7-9 and J is TRBJ2-3, with 7 bases fitting TRBD2. The CDR3 spans 17 residues. V gave up 4 bases and J gave up 0 bases; unmatched junction bases: 10. Germline lookup yields CDR1 SEHNR and CDR2 FQNEAQ (reference sequence). In DNA form, the CDR3 reads TGTGCCAGCAGCTCTGTGACTAGCTACTATAGCACAGATACGCAGTATTTT. It translates to CASSSVTSYYSTDTQYF.

The chain combines TRBV11-3 with TRBJ2-1; D may be TRBD1 (5 bases). Germline assignment: CDR1 SGHNT and CDR2 YENEEA. V lost 5 bases and J 7 bases, leaving 15 bases between the germline ends. This CDR3 has 14 residues. The CDR3 loop is CASSAPDTPNEQFF. The DNA for the CDR3 is TGTGCCAGCAGCGCCCCGGACACTCCAAATGAGCAGTTCTTC.

V usage is TRBV20-1 and J usage is TRBJ1-1, with TRBD1 as a possible D gene (5 bases). The CDR3 covers 15 residues. The V end lost 3 bases, the J end lost 0 bases, and 14 bases lay between the germline ends. Germline V CDR1 and CDR2: DFQATT, SNEGSKA (reference sequence). The CDR3 region has the DNA TGCAGTGCTAGTCATAGTGGGGGGATGAACACTGAAGCTTTCTTT. Protein product: CSASHSGGMNTEAFF.

The rearrangement joins TRBV7-2 to TRBJ2-1; 7 nucleotides match TRBD2. CDR1 and CDR2 (germline): SGHTA, FQGNSA. With V trimmed by 2 bases and J by 3 bases, 13 bases remained unmatched. This CDR3 is 18 amino acids long. This CDR3 is CASSLPSGQIAGYNEQFF. In DNA, the CDR3 is TGTGCCAGCAGCTTACCTTCCGGCCAGATAGCGGGCTACAATGAGCAGTTCTTC.

The chain recombines TRBV7-4 with TRBJ1-5, with 9 bases matching TRBD1. CDR1 and CDR2 from the germline V gene are SGHVT and SQSDAQ. Germline trimming cut 4 bases from V and 0 bases from J; bases unmatched to any gene: 10. The CDR3 has 18 amino acids. The CDR3 sequence is CASSSSRDRDFSNQPQHF. For the CDR3, the DNA is TGTGCCAGCAGCTCGAGCCGGGACAGGGATTTTAGCAATCAGCCCCAGCATTTT. Based on the CDR3 plus reference TRBV7-4 and TRBJ1-5, the full variable domain is GAGVSQSPRYKVAKRGRDVALRCDSISGHVTLYWYRQTLGQGSEVLTYSQSDAQRDKSGRPSGRFSAERPERSVSTLKIQRTEQGDSAVYLCASSSSRDRDFSNQPQHFGDGTRLSIL.

The chain recombines TRBV6-2 or TRBV6-3 with TRBJ2-2, with D possibly matching TRBD2 (6 bases). Deletions cut 4 bases from V and 1 base from J, with 19 bases between. The CDR3 totals 18 residues. Per the germline V gene, CDR1 is MNHEY and CDR2 is SVGEGT. The CDR3 bases are TGTGCCAGCAGTTCTCTAACATTGAGGCGGGAGAACACCGGGGAGCTGTTTTTT. Translated: CASSSLTLRRENTGELFF.

In this sample, this clonotype turned up a few times. The chain joins TRBV7-8 to TRBJ2-7; D is uncertain. CDR1 and CDR2 (germline): SGHVS, FQNEAQ. V dropped 5 bases and J dropped 4 bases, with 6 bases sitting between them. The CDR3 consists of 11 residues. The chain's CDR3 is CASSGDYEQYF. Written as DNA, the CDR3 is TGTGCCAGCAGCGGAGATTACGAGCAGTACTTC. Together with reference TRBV7-8 and TRBJ2-7, the CDR3 gives the full variable domain: GAGVSQSPRYKVAKRGQDVALRCDPISGHVSLFWYQQALGQGPEFLTYFQNEAQLDKSGLPSDRFFAERPEGSVSTLKIQRTQQEDSAVYLCASSGDYEQYFGPGTRLTVT.

V usage is TRBV20-1 and J usage is TRBJ2-7, with TRBD1 matching 9 bases. Germline assignment: CDR1 DFQATT and CDR2 SNEGSKA (reference sequence). With 2 bases clipped from V and 3 bases from J, the junction kept 14 bases outside the gene matches. This CDR3 has 17 amino acids. DNA for the CDR3: TGCAGTGCTAGACCTCCCGGACAGGGGCTAAACTACTACGAGCAGTACTTC. Translation: CSARPPGQGLNYYEQYF.

This clonotype was picked up many times. This chain joins TRBV7-3 and TRBJ2-3, with D maybe TRBD1 (5 bases). Germline CDR1 and CDR2: SGHTA and FQGTGA. The length of the CDR3 is 15 residues. Between the trimmed V and J ends, which lost 7 bases and 3 bases, there was a span of 17 bases. The CDR3 region is CASTQGVGRTDTQYF. The CDR3, as DNA: TGTGCCAGCACTCAAGGGGTAGGGCGGACAGATACGCAGTATTTT.

There are a few counts of this clonotype. The chain links TRBV19 to TRBJ1-5; 7 positions match TRBD1. Germline CDR1 is LNHDA and CDR2 is SQIVND (reference sequence). V lost 7 bases to trimming and J lost 10 bases; unmatched junction nucleotides: 19. The CDR3 runs to 16 residues. The CDR3 DNA reads as TGTGCCAGTACCCCGACAGGGACTGGCGGCAATGACCCCCAGCATTTT. This encodes CASTPTGTGGNDPQHF.

The rearrangement links TRBV24-1 to TRBJ2-7; 7 positions agree with TRBD1. CDR1 KGHDR and CDR2 SFDVKD come from the germline V gene. V trimming: 4 bases; J trimming: 4 bases; junction bases outside the gene matches: 9. CDR3 length: 15 amino acids. The DNA of the CDR3 is TGTGCCACCAGTGACTCCCGGGACAGATTTTACGAGCAGTACGTC. Amino acids: CATSDSRDRFYEQYV.

The chain joins TRBV27 to TRBJ2-1, with D maybe TRBD1 (6 bases). The CDR3 is made up of 13 amino acids. V was trimmed by 3 bases and J by 10 bases, leaving 13 bases between them. Germline V lookup: CDR1 MNHEY, CDR2 SMNVEV (reference sequence). CDR3 DNA: TGTGCCAGCAGTTTCTACAGTACAGGGGAGCAGTTCTTC. Translating gives CASSFYSTGEQFF.

This sequence joins TRBV6-5 and TRBJ2-7, with TRBD1 matching over 7 bases. The V gene's germline CDR1 is MNHEY and CDR2 SVGAGI. The length of the CDR3 is 14 residues. The V segment lost 2 bases and the J segment 2 bases; nucleotides outside the gene matches: 3. The CDR3 sequence: CASSYGQGAYEQYV. The CDR3 DNA reads as TGTGCCAGCAGTTACGGGCAGGGGGCCTACGAGCAGTACGTC.

Comment on this clonotype: With a much larger clone just one base away, this may be a read error. This rearrangement joins TRBV27 to TRBJ2-7, with D possibly TRBD1 on 5 matching bases. CDR3 length equals 13 residues. CDR1 is MNHEY, CDR2 SMNVEV, per germline (reference sequence). Trimming left V 6 bases short and J 1 base short, with 10 bases between. The CDR3 protein is CASSLRESYEQYF. The CDR3 DNA follows: TGTGCCAGCAGCCTCAGGGAATCCTACGAGCAGTACTTC.

The chain couples TRBV19 to TRBJ1-5; possible D gene TRBD1, 6 bases. Germline V gene lookup returns CDR1 LNHDA and CDR2 SQIVND (reference sequence). This CDR3 contains 16 residues. Trimming pared 3 bases from V and 1 base from J, leaving 13 bases between. The CDR3 DNA reads as TGTGCCAGTAGTATGGGACACGGTTTAAGCAATCAGCCCCAGCATTTT. Translating gives CASSMGHGLSNQPQHF.

This chain connects TRBV19 to TRBJ2-3; D may be TRBD1 or TRBD2 (6 bases each). This CDR3 region has 15 residues. The germline CDR1 and CDR2 sequences are LNHDA and SQIVND (reference sequence). The V and J ends lost 3 bases and 2 bases respectively, with 12 bases between them. The CDR3 spells CASSMARGPTDTQYF. The CDR3 bases are TGTGCCAGTAGTATGGCACGGGGGCCCACAGATACGCAGTATTTT.

The V and J genes are TRBV27 and TRBJ2-7; D is uncertain. V lost 2 bases, J lost 1 base, and 12 bases lay in between. The germline CDR1 and CDR2 sequences are MNHEY and SMNVEV (reference sequence). The CDR3 runs to 15 residues. The CDR3 region is CASSLGSKPSYEQYF. The CDR3 coding sequence is TGTGCCAGCAGTTTAGGAAGTAAGCCTTCCTACGAGCAGTACTTC.

As concerns this clonotype: With a much larger clone just one base away, this may be a read error. The J gene is TRBJ1-4, the V gene TRBV7-6, with D unresolved. Germline V gene lookup returns CDR1 SGHVS and CDR2 FNYEAQ. CDR3 length: 16 amino acids. CDR3 nucleotide sequence: TGTGCCAGCAGCTTACAGCCATATTCAACTAATGAAAGACTGTTTTTT. The encoded protein is CASSLQPYSTNERLFF.

The genes are TRBV12-3 or TRBV12-4 and TRBJ2-2; possible D gene TRBD2, 5 bases. The ends were cut back, 1 base at V and 6 bases at J, with 15 bases in the middle. The length of the CDR3 is 16 residues. The CDR3 DNA follows: TGTGCCAGCAGTTTAGTGTACGGGGATCTCCCCGGGGAGCTGTTTTTT. Translation: CASSLVYGDLPGELFF.

This clonotype has only a few counts. The chain is built from TRBV13 and TRBJ2-3, with D perhaps assigned TRBD1 or TRBD2 (5 bases each). V shed 5 bases and J shed 0 bases, with 15 bases lying between them. CDR3 length: 16 amino acids. Per germline, CDR1 PRHDT and CDR2 FYEKMQ (reference sequence). Here the CDR3 reads CASSHQRGPSTDTQYF. Written as DNA, the CDR3 is TGTGCCAGCAGCCACCAGAGGGGCCCGAGCACAGATACGCAGTATTTT.

The chain employs TRBV20-1 and TRBJ2-5, with TRBD2 identical over 12 bases. V lost 6 bases, J lost 4 bases, and 9 bases stayed unmatched. Per the germline V gene, CDR1 is DFQATT and CDR2 is SNEGSKA (reference sequence). The CDR3 totals 15 residues. The CDR3 spells CSAMAILAGGETQYF. DNA for the CDR3: TGCAGTGCCATGGCGATACTAGCGGGGGGAGAGACCCAGTACTTC.